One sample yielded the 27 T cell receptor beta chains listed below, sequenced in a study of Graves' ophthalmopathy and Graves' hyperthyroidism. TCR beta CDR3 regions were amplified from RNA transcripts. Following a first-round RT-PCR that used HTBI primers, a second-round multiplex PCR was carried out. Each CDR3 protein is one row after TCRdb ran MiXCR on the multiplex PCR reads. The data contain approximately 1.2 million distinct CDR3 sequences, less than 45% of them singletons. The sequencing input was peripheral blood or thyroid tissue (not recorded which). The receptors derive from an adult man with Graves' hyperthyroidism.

The CDR3 loop is CSVTGRLNANEKLFF. The CDR3 bases are TGCAGCGTAACGGGACGTCTAAACGCTAATGAAAAACTGTTTTTT. V and J are TRBV29-1 and TRBJ1-4, with D maybe TRBD1 (5 bases). Per germline, CDR1 SQVTM and CDR2 ANQGSEA. The ends were cut back, 6 bases at V and 3 bases at J, with 17 bases in the middle. The CDR3 contains 15 residues.

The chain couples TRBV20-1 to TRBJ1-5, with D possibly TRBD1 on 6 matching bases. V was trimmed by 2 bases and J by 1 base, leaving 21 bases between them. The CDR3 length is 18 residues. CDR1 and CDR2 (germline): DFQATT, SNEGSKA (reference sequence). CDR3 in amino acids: CSARRLRGTPSSNQPQHF. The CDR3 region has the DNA TGCAGTGCTAGACGCCTCCGCGGGACACCATCAAGCAATCAGCCCCAGCATTTT.

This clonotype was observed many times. CDR3 residues: CASSDTLPREQYF. The CDR3 DNA sequence: TGCGCCAGCAGTGATACGCTACCGAGGGAGCAGTACTTC. This rearrangement joins TRBV10-2 to TRBJ2-7; D ambiguous. V lost 3 bases and J lost 7, with 13 bases in between. In germline, CDR1 is WSHSY, CDR2 SAAADI. This CDR3 comprises 13 residues.

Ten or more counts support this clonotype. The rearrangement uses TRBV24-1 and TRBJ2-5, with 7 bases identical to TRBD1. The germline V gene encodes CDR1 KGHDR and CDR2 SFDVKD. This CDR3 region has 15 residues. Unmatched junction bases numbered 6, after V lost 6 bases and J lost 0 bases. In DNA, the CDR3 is TGTGCCACCAGTCCCAGGACAGGTCACCAAGAGACCCAGTACTTC. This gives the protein CATSPRTGHQETQYF.

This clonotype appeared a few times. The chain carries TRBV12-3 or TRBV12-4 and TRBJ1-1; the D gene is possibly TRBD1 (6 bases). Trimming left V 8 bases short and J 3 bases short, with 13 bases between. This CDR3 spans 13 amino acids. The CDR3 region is CASLGGGDTEAFF. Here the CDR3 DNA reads TGTGCCAGCCTCGGGGGCGGGGACACTGAAGCTTTCTTT.

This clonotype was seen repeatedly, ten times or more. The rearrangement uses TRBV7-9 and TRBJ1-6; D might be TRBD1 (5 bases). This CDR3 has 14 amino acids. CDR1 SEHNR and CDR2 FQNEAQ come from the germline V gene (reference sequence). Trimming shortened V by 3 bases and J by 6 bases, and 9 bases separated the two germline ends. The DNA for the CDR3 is TGTGCCAGCAGCTTTAGTAGGGGTAATTCACCCCTCCACTTT. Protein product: CASSFSRGNSPLHF.

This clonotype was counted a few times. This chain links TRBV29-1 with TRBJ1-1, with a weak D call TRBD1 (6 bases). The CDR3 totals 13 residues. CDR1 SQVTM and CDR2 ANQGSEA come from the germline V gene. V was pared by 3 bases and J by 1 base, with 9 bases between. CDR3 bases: TGCAGCGTTGATGACAGGCGGAACACTGAAGCTTTCTTT. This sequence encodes CSVDDRRNTEAFF. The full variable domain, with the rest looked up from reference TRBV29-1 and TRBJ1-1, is SAVISQKPSRDICQRGTSLTIQCQVDSQVTMMFWYRQQPGQSLTLIATANQGSEATYESGFVIDKFPISRPNLTFSTLTVSNMSPEDSSIYLCSVDDRRNTEAFFGQGTRLTVV.

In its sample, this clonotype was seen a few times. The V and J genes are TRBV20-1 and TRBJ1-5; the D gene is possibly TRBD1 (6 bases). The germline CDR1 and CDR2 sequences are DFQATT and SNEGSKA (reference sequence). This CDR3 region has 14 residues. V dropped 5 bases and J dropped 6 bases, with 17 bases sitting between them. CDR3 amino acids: CSAWPINRAQPQHF. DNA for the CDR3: TGCAGTGCTTGGCCGATTAACAGGGCTCAGCCCCAGCATTTT.

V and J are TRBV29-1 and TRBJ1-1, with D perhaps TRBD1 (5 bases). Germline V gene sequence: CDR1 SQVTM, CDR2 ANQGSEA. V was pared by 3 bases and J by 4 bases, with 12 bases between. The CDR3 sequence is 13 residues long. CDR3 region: CSVEDTSSTEAFF. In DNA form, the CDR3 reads TGCAGCGTTGAGGACACCAGCTCCACTGAAGCTTTCTTT.

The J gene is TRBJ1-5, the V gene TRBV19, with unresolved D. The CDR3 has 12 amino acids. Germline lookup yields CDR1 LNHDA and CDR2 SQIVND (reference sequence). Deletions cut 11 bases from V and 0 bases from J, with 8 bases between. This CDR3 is CAWSFSNQPQHF. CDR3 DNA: TGTGCCTGGAGTTTTAGCAATCAGCCCCAGCATTTT. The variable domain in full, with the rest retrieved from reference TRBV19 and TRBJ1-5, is DGGITQSPKYLFRKEGQNVTLSCEQNLNHDAMYWYRQDPGQGLRLIYYSQIVNDFQKGDIAEGYSVSREKKESFPLTVTSAQKNPTAFYLCAWSFSNQPQHFGDGTRLSIL.

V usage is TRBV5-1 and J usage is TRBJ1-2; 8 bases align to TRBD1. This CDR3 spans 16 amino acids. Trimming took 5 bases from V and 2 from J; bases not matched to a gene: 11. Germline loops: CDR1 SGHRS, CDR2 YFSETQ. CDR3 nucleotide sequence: TGCGCCAGCAGTCCGACAGGGGTGCCTTTGAACTATGGCTACACCTTC. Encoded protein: CASSPTGVPLNYGYTF.

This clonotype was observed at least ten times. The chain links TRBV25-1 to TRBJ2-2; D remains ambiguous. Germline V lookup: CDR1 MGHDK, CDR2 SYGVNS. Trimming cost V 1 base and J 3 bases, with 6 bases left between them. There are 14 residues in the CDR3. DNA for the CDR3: TGTGCCAGCAGTGAATCCCCTTACACCGGGGAGCTGTTTTTT. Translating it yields CASSESPYTGELFF.

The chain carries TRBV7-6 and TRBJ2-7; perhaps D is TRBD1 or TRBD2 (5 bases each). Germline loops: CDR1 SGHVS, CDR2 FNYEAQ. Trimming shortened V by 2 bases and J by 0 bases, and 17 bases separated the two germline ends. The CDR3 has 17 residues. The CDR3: CASSLMSGAIPSYEQYF. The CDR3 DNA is TGTGCCAGCAGCTTAATGTCCGGGGCCATACCCTCCTACGAGCAGTACTTC.

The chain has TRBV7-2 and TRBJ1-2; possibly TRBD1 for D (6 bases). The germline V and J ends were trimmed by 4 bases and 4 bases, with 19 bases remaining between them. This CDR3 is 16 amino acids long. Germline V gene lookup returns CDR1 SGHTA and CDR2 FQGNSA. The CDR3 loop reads CASSSWAAGAPYGYTF. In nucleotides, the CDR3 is TGTGCCAGCAGCTCCTGGGCGGCAGGGGCGCCCTATGGCTACACCTTC. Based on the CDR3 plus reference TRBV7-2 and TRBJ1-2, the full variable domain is GAGVSQSPSNKVTEKGKDVELRCDPISGHTALYWYRQSLGQGLEFLIYFQGNSAPDKSGLPSDRFSAERTGGSVSTLTIQRTQQEDSAVYLCASSSWAAGAPYGYTFGSGTRLTVV.

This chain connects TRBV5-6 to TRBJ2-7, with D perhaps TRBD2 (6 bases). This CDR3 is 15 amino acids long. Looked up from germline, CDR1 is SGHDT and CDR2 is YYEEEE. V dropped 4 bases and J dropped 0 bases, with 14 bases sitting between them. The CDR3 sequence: CASSPRAGPSYEQYF. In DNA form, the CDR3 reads TGTGCCAGCAGCCCAAGAGCGGGTCCCTCCTACGAGCAGTACTTC.

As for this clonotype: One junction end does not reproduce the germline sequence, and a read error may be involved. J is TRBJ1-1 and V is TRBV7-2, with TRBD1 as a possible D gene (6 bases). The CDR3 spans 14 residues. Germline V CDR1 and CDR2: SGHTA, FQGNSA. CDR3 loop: CVSNYSPRGAGAFF. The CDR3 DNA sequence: TGTGTCAGCAACTACTCTCCCAGGGGCGCGGGAGCTTTCTTT. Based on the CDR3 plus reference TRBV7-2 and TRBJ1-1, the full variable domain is GAGVSQSPSNKVTEKGKDVELRCDPISGHTALYWYRQSLGQGLEFLIYFQGNSAPDKSGLPSDRFSAERTGGSVSTLTIQRTQQEDSAVYLCVSNYSPRGAGAFFGQGTRLTVV.

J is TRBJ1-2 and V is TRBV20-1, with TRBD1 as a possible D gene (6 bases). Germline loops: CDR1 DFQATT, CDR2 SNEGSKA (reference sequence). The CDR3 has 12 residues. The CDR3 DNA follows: TGCAGCGTAAACACAGGGAACTATGGCTACACCTTC. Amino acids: CSVNTGNYGYTF.

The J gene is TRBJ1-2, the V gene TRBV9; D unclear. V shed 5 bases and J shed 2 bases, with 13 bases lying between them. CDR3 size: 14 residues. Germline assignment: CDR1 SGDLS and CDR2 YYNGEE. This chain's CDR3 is CASSYSGNNYGYTF. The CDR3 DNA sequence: TGTGCCAGCAGTTATTCCGGGAACAACTATGGCTACACCTTC.

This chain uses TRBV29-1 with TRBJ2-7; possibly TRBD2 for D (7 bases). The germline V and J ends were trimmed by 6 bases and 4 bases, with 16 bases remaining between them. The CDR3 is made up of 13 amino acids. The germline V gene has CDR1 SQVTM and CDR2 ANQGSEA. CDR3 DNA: TGCAGCGTCGCGGGGGCCAGTGGGTACGAGCAGTACTTC. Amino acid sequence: CSVAGASGYEQYF.

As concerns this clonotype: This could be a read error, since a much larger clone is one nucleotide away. This chain's CDR3 is CSVGFSSGGWPGKLFF. DNA for the CDR3: TGCAGCGTTGGATTTTCTAGCGGGGGGTGGCCCGGGAAGCTGTTTTTT. The rearrangement links TRBV29-1 to TRBJ2-2; TRBD2 matches at 11 bases. The CDR3 is made up of 16 amino acids. Looked up from germline, CDR1 is SQVTM and CDR2 is ANQGSEA.

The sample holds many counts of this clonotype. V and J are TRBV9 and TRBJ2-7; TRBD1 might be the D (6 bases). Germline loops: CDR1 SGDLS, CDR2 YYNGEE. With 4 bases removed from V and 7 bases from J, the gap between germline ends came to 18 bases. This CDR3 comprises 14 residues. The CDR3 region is CASSTGTTAWEQYF. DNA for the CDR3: TGTGCCAGCAGCACCGGGACAACAGCGTGGGAGCAGTACTTC.

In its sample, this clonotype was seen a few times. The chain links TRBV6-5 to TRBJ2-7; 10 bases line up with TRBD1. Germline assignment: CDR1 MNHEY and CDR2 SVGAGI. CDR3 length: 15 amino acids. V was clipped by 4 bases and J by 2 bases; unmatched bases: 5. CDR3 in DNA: TGTGCCAGCAGTTTAGGACAGGGGGACACCTACGAGCAGTACTTC. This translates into CASSLGQGDTYEQYF.

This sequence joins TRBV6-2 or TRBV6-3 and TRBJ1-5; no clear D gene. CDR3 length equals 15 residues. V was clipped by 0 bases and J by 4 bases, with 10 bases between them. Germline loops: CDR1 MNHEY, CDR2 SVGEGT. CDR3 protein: CASSYSGMWNQPQHF. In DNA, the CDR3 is TGTGCCAGCAGTTACTCGGGGATGTGGAATCAGCCCCAGCATTTT.

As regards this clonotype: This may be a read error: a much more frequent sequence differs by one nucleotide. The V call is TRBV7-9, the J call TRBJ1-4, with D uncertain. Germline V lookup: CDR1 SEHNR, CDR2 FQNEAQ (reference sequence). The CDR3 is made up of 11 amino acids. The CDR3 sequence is CASRAGEKLVF. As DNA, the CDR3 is TGTGCCAGCAGAGCTGGGGAAAAACTGGTTTTT.

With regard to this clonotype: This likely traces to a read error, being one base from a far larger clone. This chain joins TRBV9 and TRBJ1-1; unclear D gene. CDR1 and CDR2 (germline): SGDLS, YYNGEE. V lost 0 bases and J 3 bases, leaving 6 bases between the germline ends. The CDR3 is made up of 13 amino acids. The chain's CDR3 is CASSVVGHTEAFF. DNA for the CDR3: TGTGCCAGCAGCGTAGTTGGGCACACTGAAGCTTTCTTT.

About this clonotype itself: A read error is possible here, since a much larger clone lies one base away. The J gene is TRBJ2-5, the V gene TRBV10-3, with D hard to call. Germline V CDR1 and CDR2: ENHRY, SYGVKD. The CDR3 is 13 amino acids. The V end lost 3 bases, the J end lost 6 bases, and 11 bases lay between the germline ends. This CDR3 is CAISEIWGKTQYF. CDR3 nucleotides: TGTGCCATCAGTGAAATCTGGGGAAAGACCCAGTACTTC.

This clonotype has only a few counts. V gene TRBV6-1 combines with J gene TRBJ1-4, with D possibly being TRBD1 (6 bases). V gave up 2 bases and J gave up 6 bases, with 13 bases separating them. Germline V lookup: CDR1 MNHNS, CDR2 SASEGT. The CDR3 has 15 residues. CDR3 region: CASSESEGDYEKLFF. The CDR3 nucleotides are TGTGCCAGCAGTGAATCCGAGGGGGACTATGAAAAACTGTTTTTT.